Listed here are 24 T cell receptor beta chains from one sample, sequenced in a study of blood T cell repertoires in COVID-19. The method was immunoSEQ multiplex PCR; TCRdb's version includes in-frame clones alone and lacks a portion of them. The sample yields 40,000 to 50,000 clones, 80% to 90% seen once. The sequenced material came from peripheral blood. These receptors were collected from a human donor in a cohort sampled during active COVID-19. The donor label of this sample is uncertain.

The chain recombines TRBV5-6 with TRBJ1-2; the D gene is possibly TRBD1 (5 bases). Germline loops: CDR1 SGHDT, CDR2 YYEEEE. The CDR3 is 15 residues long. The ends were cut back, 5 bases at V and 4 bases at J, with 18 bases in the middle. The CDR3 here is CASSGAGWTRYGYTF. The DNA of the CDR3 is TGTGCCAGCAGTGGGGCGGGGTGGACCCGCTATGGCTACACCTTC.

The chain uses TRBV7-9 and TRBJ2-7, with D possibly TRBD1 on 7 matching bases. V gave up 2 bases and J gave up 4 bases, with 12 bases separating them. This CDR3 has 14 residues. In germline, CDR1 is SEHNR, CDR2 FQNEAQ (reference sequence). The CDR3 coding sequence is TGTGCCAGCAGCTTACAGGGGGGTCTGTACGAGCAGTACTTC. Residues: CASSLQGGLYEQYF.

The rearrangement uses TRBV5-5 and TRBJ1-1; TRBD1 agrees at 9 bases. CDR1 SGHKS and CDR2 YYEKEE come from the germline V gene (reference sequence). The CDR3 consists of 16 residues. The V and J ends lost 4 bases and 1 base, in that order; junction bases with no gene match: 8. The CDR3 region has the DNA TGTGCCAGCAGCCTGGTAGGGACAGGGAAGAACACTGAAGCTTTCTTT. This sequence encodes CASSLVGTGKNTEAFF.

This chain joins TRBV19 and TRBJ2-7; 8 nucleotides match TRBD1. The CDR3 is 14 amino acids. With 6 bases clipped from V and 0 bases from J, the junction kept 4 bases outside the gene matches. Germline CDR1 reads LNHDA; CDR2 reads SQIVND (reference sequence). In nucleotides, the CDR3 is TGTGCCAGTAGGGAGACAGGGGCCTCCTACGAGCAGTACTTC. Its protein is CASRETGASYEQYF.

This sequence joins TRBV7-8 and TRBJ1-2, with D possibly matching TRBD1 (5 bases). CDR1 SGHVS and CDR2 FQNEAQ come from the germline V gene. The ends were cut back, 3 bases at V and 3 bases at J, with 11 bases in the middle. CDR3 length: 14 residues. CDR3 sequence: CASSLTVDYYGYTF. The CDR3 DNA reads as TGTGCCAGCAGCTTGACAGTCGACTACTATGGCTACACCTTC.

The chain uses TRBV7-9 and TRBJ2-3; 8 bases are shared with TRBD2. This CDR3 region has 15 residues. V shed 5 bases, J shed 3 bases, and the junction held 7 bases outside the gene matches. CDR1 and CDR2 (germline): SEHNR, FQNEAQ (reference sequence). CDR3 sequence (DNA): TGTGCCAGCAGCGTTAGCGGGGAGCGGACAGATACGCAGTATTTT. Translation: CASSVSGERTDTQYF.

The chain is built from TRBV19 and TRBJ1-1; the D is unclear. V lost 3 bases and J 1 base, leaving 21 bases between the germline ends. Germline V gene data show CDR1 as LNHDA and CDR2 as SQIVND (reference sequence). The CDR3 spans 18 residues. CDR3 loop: CASSISIGLGRGNTEAFF. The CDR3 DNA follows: TGTGCCAGTAGTATTTCTATCGGGCTTGGACGGGGGAACACTGAAGCTTTCTTT.

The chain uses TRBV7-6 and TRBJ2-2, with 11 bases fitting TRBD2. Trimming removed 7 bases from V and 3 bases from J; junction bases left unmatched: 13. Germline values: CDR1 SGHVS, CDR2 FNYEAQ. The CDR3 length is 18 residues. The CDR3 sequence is CASTRQLAGALDTGELFF. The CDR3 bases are TGTGCCAGCACCCGCCAACTAGCGGGGGCGTTGGACACCGGGGAGCTGTTTTTT.

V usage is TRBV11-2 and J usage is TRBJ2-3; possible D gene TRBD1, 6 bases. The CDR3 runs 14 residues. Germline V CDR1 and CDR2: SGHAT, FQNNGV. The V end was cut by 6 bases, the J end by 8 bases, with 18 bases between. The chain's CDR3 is CASSSGTSQVTQYF. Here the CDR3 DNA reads TGTGCCAGCAGTTCCGGGACATCCCAAGTTACGCAGTATTTT.

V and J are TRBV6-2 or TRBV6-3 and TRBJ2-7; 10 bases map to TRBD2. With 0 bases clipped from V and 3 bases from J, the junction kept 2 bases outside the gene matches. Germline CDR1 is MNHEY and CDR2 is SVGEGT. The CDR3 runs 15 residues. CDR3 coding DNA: TGTGCCAGCAGTTACTCTACTAGCGGGGTCTACGAGCAGTACTTC. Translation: CASSYSTSGVYEQYF.

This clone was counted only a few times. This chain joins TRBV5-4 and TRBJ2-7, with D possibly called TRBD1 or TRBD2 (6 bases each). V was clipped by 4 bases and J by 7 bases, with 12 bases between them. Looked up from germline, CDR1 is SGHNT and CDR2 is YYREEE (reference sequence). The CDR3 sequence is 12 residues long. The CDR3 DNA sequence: TGTGCCAGCAGCCTGGACAGCGGGGAGCAGTACTTC. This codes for CASSLDSGEQYF.

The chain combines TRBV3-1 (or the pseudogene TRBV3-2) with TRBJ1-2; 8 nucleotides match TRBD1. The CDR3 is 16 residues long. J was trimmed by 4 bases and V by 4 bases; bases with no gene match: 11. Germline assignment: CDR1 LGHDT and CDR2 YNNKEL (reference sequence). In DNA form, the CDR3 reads TGTGCCAGCAGCCGGGGGACAGGCGAGGTGGGCTATGGCTACACCTTC. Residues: CASSRGTGEVGYGYTF.

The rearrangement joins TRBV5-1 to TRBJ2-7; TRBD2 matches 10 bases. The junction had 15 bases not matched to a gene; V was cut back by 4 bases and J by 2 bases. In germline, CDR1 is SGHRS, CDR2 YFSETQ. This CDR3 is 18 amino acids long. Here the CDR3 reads CASSRDRLSSGGTYEQYF. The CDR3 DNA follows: TGCGCCAGCAGCCGTGACAGACTGTCTAGCGGGGGTACCTACGAGCAGTACTTC.

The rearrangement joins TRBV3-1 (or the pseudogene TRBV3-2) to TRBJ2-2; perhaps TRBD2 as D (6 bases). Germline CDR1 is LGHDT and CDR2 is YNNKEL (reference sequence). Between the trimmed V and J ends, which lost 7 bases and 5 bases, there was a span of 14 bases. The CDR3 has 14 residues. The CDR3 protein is CASNGGRDTGELFF. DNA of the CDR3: TGTGCCAGCAACGGAGGGCGGGATACCGGGGAGCTGTTTTTT.

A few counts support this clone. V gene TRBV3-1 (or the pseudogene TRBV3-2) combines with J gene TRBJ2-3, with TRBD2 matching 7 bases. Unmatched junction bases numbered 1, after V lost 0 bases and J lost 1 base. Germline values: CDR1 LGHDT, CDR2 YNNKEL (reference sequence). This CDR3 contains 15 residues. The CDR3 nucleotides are TGTGCCAGCAGCCAAGAGGGACTACGCACAGATACGCAGTATTTT. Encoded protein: CASSQEGLRTDTQYF.

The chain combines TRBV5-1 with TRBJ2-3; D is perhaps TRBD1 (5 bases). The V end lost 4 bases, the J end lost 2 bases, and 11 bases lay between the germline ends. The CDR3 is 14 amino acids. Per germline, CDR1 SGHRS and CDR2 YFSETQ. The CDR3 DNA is TGCGCCAGCAGCAGAGACAGTCACACAGATACGCAGTATTTT. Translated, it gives CASSRDSHTDTQYF.

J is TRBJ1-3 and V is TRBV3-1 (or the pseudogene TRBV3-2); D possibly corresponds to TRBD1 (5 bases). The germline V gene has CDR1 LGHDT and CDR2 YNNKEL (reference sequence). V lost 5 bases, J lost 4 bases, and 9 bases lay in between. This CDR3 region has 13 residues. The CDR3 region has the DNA TGTGCCAGCAGCTCGCAGGGCGGAAACACCATATATTTT. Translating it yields CASSSQGGNTIYF.

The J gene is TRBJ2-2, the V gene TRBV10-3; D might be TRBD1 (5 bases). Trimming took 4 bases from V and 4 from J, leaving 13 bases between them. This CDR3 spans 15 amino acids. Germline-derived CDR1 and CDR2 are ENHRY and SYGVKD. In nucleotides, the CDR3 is TGTGCCATCAGTGGCGACAGACACCCCACCGGGGAGCTGTTTTTT. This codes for CAISGDRHPTGELFF.

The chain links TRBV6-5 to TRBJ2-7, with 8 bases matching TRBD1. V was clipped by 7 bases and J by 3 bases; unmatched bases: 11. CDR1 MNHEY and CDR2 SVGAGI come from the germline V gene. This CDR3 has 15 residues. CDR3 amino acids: CASTRGQGRGYEQYF. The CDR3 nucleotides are TGTGCCAGCACCCGTGGACAGGGAAGAGGCTACGAGCAGTACTTC.

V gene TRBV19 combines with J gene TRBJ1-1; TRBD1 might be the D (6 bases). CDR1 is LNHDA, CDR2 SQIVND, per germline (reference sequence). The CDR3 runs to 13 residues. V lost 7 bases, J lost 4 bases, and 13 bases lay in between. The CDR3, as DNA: TGTGCCAGTACGACTACAGGGACCACTGAAGCTTTCTTT. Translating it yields CASTTTGTTEAFF.

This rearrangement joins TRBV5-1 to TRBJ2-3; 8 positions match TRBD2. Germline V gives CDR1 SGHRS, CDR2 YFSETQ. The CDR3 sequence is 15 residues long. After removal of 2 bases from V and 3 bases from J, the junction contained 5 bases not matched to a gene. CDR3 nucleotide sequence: TGCGCCAGCAGCTTCATTAGCGGGGCTACAGATACGCAGTATTTT. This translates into CASSFISGATDTQYF.

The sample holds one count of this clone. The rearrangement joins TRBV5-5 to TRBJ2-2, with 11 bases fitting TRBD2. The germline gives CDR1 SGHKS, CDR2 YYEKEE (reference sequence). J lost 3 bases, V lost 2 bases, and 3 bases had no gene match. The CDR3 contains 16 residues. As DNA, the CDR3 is TGTGCCAGCAGCTTTACTAGCGGGGGTTACACCGGGGAGCTGTTTTTT. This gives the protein CASSFTSGGYTGELFF.

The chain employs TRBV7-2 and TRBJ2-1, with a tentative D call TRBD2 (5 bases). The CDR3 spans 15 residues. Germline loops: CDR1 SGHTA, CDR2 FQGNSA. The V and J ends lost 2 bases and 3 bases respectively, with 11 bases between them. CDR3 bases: TGTGCCAGCAGCTTAACCGGGGATCTCTACAATGAGCAGTTCTTC. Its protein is CASSLTGDLYNEQFF.

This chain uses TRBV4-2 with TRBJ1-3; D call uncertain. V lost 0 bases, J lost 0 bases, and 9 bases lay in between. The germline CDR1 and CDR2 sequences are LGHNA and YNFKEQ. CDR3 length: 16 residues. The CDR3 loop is CASSQDPVGSGNTIYF. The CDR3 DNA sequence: TGTGCCAGCAGCCAAGACCCGGTCGGCTCTGGAAACACCATATATTTT.